One T cell receptor (beta chain) is described in this entry. Its antigen is still unknown. TCRdb itself ran the reads through MiXCR, one entry per CDR3 protein. Counted here are fewer than 900,000 distinct CDR3 sequences, about 28% occurring once; the ten biggest clones make up around 14%. V was clipped by 1 base and J by 9 bases, with 10 bases between them. CDR1 is SEHNR and CDR2 is FQNEAQ in the germline V gene (reference sequence). The CDR3 covers 13 residues. The data stem from a study of T cell repertoires in cytomegalovirus infection. The chain is built from TRBV7-9 and TRBJ2-1; no clear D gene. Sequencing used cultured CD8+ T cells from PBMCs, obtained from culture after CMV antigen stimulation. The TCR sequence derives from a human donor in good health (CMV status not recorded). Some clones in this sample may be carry-over from other donors' samples. In nucleotides, the CDR3 is TGTGCCAGCAGCTTAGGAGCTGGGTCTGAGCAGTTCTTC. Protein sequence: CASSLGAGSEQFF.